Each of the 31 T cell receptor beta chains below was sequenced from the same sample in a study of cytomegalovirus exposure and HLA in healthy donors. Vbeta (60) and Jbeta (13) primers were used in the PCR. Clones were sequenced by immunoSEQ multiplex PCR, and TCRdb holds only the in-frame ones, with some missing. The data contain about 130,000 clones, about 80% of them singletons. What was sequenced was PBMCs. Receptor source: a man aged 40-49 years in good health and CMV-seronegative.

The V call is TRBV5-3, the J call TRBJ2-5; 9 bases agree with TRBD1. TRBV5-3 is an open reading frame, and its role is uncertain. After removal of 3 bases from V and 3 bases from J, the junction contained 18 bases not matched to a gene. The CDR3 consists of 19 residues. This chain's CDR3 is CARSYRTTRDRAFKETQYF. The CDR3 nucleotides are TGTGCCAGAAGCTATAGAACAACCCGGGACAGGGCTTTTAAAGAGACCCAGTACTTC.

This chain connects TRBV18 to TRBJ2-3, with 12 bases identical to TRBD2. From germline, CDR1 is KGHSH and CDR2 LQKENI. The length of the CDR3 is 16 residues. The V gene end was trimmed by 8 bases and the J gene end by 2 bases; junction bases not matched to a gene: 8. The CDR3 DNA reads as TGTGCCAGCACAAAGACTAGCGGGGGAGTCACAGATACGCAGTATTTT. This translates into CASTKTSGGVTDTQYF.

The rearrangement joins TRBV6-5 to TRBJ2-5; TRBD2 agrees at 8 bases. Per germline, CDR1 MNHEY and CDR2 SVGAGI. V gave up 6 bases and J gave up 7 bases; unmatched junction bases: 13. The CDR3 runs 15 residues. The DNA for the CDR3 is TGTGCCAGCAGAGAACCCCGCGGGGGGCCAGGGACCCAGTACTTC. Its protein product is CASREPRGGPGTQYF.

The J gene is TRBJ2-3, the V gene TRBV7-3, with TRBD1 matching over 7 bases. The V gene's germline CDR1 is SGHTA and CDR2 FQGTGA. The J segment lost 2 bases and the V segment lost 5 bases, leaving 4 bases of the junction unmatched. The CDR3 has 14 amino acids. CDR3 protein: CASSPTGPTDTQYF. CDR3 nucleotides: TGTGCCAGCAGCCCGACAGGGCCCACAGATACGCAGTATTTT.

This chain links TRBV14 with TRBJ1-2, with D unclear. The CDR3 contains 14 residues. V lost 5 bases and J lost 4, with 14 bases in between. Germline CDR1 is SGHDN and CDR2 is FVKESK. CDR3 region: CASSASAVGYGYTF. The CDR3 DNA sequence: TGTGCCAGCAGCGCCTCCGCGGTTGGCTATGGCTACACCTTC.

This chain links TRBV5-1 with TRBJ2-2; D gene ambiguous. This CDR3 has 15 residues. Per germline, CDR1 SGHRS and CDR2 YFSETQ. The germline V and J ends were trimmed by 0 bases and 0 bases, with 6 bases remaining between them. CDR3: CASSLVQANTGELFF. The CDR3 DNA reads as TGCGCCAGCAGCTTGGTGCAGGCGAACACCGGGGAGCTGTTTTTT.

The chain has TRBV7-2 and TRBJ2-5; D not certain. Looked up from germline, CDR1 is SGHTA and CDR2 is FQGNSA. The CDR3 is 13 residues long. V lost 2 bases and J 4 bases, leaving 8 bases between the germline ends. CDR3 sequence reads: CASSLSPGETQYF. In nucleotides, the CDR3 is TGTGCCAGCAGCTTATCCCCCGGAGAGACCCAGTACTTC.

The chain has TRBV6-5 and TRBJ2-5, with D perhaps TRBD2 (7 bases). Germline V gives CDR1 MNHEY, CDR2 SVGAGI. V lost 6 bases and J 2 bases, leaving 16 bases between the germline ends. The CDR3 is made up of 15 amino acids. CDR3 nucleotides: TGTGCCAGCAGACCTACGGGGGGCGCTCAAGAGACCCAGTACTTC. Protein sequence: CASRPTGGAQETQYF.

The rearrangement links TRBV7-9 to TRBJ2-1; D gene ambiguous. This CDR3 is 12 amino acids long. The V end was cut by 6 bases, the J end by 13 bases, with 16 bases between. Germline V lookup: CDR1 SEHNR, CDR2 FQNEAQ (reference sequence). The CDR3 loop is CASRLGESRQFF. DNA for the CDR3: TGTGCCAGCAGACTGGGCGAGTCCCGCCAGTTCTTC.

The chain employs TRBV2 and TRBJ2-7; maybe TRBD2 (6 bases). V lost 3 bases, J lost 3 bases, and 15 bases lay in between. Germline values: CDR1 SNHLY, CDR2 FYNNEI. This CDR3 is built from 15 residues. CDR3 region: CASSEGGAVVYEQYF. The CDR3 bases are TGTGCCAGCAGTGAGGGGGGTGCGGTGGTCTACGAGCAGTACTTC.

The V and J genes are TRBV7-9 and TRBJ2-7; D possibly corresponds to TRBD1 (6 bases). Germline V gene lookup returns CDR1 SEHNR and CDR2 FQNEAQ (reference sequence). V gave up 3 bases and J gave up 2 bases, with 8 bases separating them. The CDR3 covers 13 residues. The CDR3 coding sequence is TGTGCCAGCAGCTTGAACAGGGCCTACGAGCAGTACTTC. It translates to CASSLNRAYEQYF. The variable domain in full, with the rest retrieved from reference TRBV7-9 and TRBJ2-7, is DTGVSQNPRHKITKRGQNVTFRCDPISEHNRLYWYRQTLGQGPEFLTYFQNEAQLEKSRLLSDRFSAERPKGSFSTLEIQRTEQGDSAMYLCASSLNRAYEQYFGPGTRLTVT.

The V gene is TRBV7-2, the J gene TRBJ1-1, with a weak D call TRBD1 (5 bases). Germline V lookup: CDR1 SGHTA, CDR2 FQGNSA. Deletions cut 3 bases from V and 4 bases from J, with 9 bases between. This CDR3 has 13 residues. CDR3 bases: TGTGCCAGCAGCTTCGGGACTTTCACTGAAGCTTTCTTT. Translating gives CASSFGTFTEAFF.

V gene TRBV25-1 combines with J gene TRBJ2-3; unclear D gene. V dropped 3 bases and J dropped 2 bases, with 9 bases sitting between them. CDR1 and CDR2 from the germline V gene are MGHDK and SYGVNS. CDR3 length: 14 amino acids. The CDR3 sequence: CASSDPTYTDTQYF. The CDR3 nucleotides are TGTGCCAGCAGTGATCCTACCTACACAGATACGCAGTATTTT.

This rearrangement joins TRBV7-2 to TRBJ2-3, with 8 nucleotides matching TRBD1. J lost 2 bases, V lost 4 bases, and 11 bases had no gene match. The CDR3 contains 17 residues. Germline values: CDR1 SGHTA, CDR2 FQGNSA. The CDR3, as DNA: TGTGCCAGCAGCTACCCCTCCGACAGGGGAGTCACAGATACGCAGTATTTT. It translates to CASSYPSDRGVTDTQYF. The complete variable domain, with remaining parts taken from reference TRBV7-2 and TRBJ2-3, reads GAGVSQSPSNKVTEKGKDVELRCDPISGHTALYWYRQSLGQGLEFLIYFQGNSAPDKSGLPSDRFSAERTGGSVSTLTIQRTQQEDSAVYLCASSYPSDRGVTDTQYFGPGTRLTVL.

The V call is TRBV29-1, the J call TRBJ2-2, with 8 bases lining up with TRBD2. The trim removed 6 bases at V and 2 bases at J, leaving 14 bases unmatched. This CDR3 comprises 17 residues. Germline CDR1 and CDR2: SQVTM and ANQGSEA. CDR3 in amino acids: CSVAQGVRGVNTGELFF. The CDR3 DNA reads TGCAGCGTGGCACAAGGGGTGCGGGGGGTTAACACCGGGGAGCTGTTTTTT.

This sequence joins TRBV12-5 and TRBJ2-5; weak D call: TRBD2 (5 bases). This CDR3 spans 14 amino acids. Germline values: CDR1 LGHNT, CDR2 FRNRAP. The V end lost 2 bases, the J end lost 5 bases, and 12 bases lay between the germline ends. CDR3 in amino acids: CASGLSSLLETQYF. The CDR3 nucleotides read TGTGCTAGTGGTTTGTCTAGCTTGCTGGAGACCCAGTACTTC.

The J gene is TRBJ1-4, the V gene TRBV6-5; D gene unclear. Trimming removed 6 bases at V and 4 bases at J, with 15 bases between. The CDR3 sequence is 15 residues long. Germline V lookup: CDR1 MNHEY, CDR2 SVGAGI. The chain's CDR3 is CASSPRREINEKLFF. CDR3 nucleotide sequence: TGTGCCAGCAGCCCCAGGAGGGAGATTAATGAAAAACTGTTTTTT.

The chain combines TRBV15 with TRBJ2-7; 10 bases are shared with TRBD1. In germline, CDR1 is LNHNV, CDR2 YYDKDF (reference sequence). The CDR3 spans 16 residues. After removal of 1 base from V and 3 bases from J, the junction contained 6 bases not matched to a gene. The CDR3 region is CATSRVRTGGFYEQYF. The CDR3 region has the DNA TGTGCCACCAGCAGAGTAAGGACAGGGGGTTTCTACGAGCAGTACTTC.

V is TRBV6-6 and J is TRBJ2-1, with 7 bases aligning to TRBD2. With V trimmed by 0 bases and J by 5 bases, 1 base remained unmatched. The CDR3 loop spans 14 amino acids. Germline values: CDR1 MNHNY, CDR2 SVGAGI (reference sequence). CDR3 region: CASSYSGTNNEQFF. CDR3 nucleotide sequence: TGTGCCAGCAGTTACTCGGGGACTAACAATGAGCAGTTCTTC.

CDR3 sequence (DNA): TGTGCCAGCAGCAGCGACAGGAACCCTAACTATGGCTACACCTTC. Amino acids: CASSSDRNPNYGYTF. The chain couples TRBV5-4 to TRBJ1-2; TRBD1 is a possible D gene (6 bases). The germline CDR1 and CDR2 sequences are SGHNT and YYREEE (reference sequence). Trimming removed 4 bases at V and 0 bases at J, with 13 bases between. The CDR3 runs 15 residues.

CDR3 in amino acids: CASSDSIRYQETQYF. The CDR3 DNA is TGTGCCAGCAGTGACTCGATCAGGTACCAAGAGACCCAGTACTTC. The chain joins TRBV6-4 to TRBJ2-5; D ambiguous. Trimming took off 0 bases at V and 0 bases at J, with 8 bases between the two ends. The germline V gene encodes CDR1 MRHNA and CDR2 SNTAGT. The CDR3 length is 15 residues.

With respect to this clone: In the same sample, other DNA sequences code for this CDR3. The chain links TRBV7-9 to TRBJ1-1; D uncertain. Germline CDR1 reads SEHNR; CDR2 reads FQNEAQ (reference sequence). V lost 0 bases to trimming and J lost 6 bases, with 5 bases between them. This CDR3 is 12 amino acids long. The CDR3 reads CASSLAGAEAFF. The CDR3, as DNA: TGTGCCAGCAGCTTAGCGGGAGCTGAAGCTTTCTTT.

With regard to this clone: Other DNA sequences of this sample code for an identical CDR3. This rearrangement joins TRBV27 to TRBJ1-1; no clear D gene. This CDR3 comprises 14 residues. CDR1 is MNHEY, CDR2 SMNVEV, per germline (reference sequence). The V gene lost 5 bases and the J gene lost 0 bases, with 10 bases spanning the gap. The CDR3, as DNA: TGTGCCAGCAGTCTGGCAGGCATGAACACTGAAGCTTTCTTT. Residues: CASSLAGMNTEAFF.

Details on this clone: The junction does not match germline at one end; this may be a read error. The gene calls are TRBV7-9 and TRBJ2-7; 9 positions match TRBD1. Germline CDR1 is SEHNR and CDR2 is FQNEAQ (reference sequence). The CDR3 totals 16 residues. The CDR3 DNA reads as TGTTCCAGCAGCTTTGTACAGGGGGCAATCTCCTACGAGCAGTACTTC. Translation: CSSSFVQGAISYEQYF.

The sample holds one count of this clone. The CDR3 DNA reads as TGTGCCAGCAGTTTTCGGGAGAGGATCGCTGAAGCTTTCTTT. It codes for CASSFRERIAEAFF. The chain is built from TRBV28 and TRBJ1-1, with unresolved D. The CDR3 has 14 amino acids. Trimming left V 3 bases short and J 6 bases short, with 14 bases between. The germline CDR1 and CDR2 sequences are MDHEN and SYDVKM.

This clone showed up just once. The rearrangement uses TRBV27 and TRBJ2-5; a weak D match, TRBD2 (6 bases). Germline CDR1 is MNHEY and CDR2 is SMNVEV (reference sequence). CDR3 length equals 14 residues. The V and J ends lost 5 bases and 2 bases respectively, with 12 bases between them. As DNA, the CDR3 is TGTGCCAGCAGTCCGACTAGGTTACAAGAGACCCAGTACTTC. It codes for CASSPTRLQETQYF.

The sample holds a few counts of this clone. The identical CDR3 is also encoded by other nucleotide sequences in the sample. The chain has TRBV18 and TRBJ1-1; TRBD1 might be the D (5 bases). Germline CDR1 reads KGHSH; CDR2 reads LQKENI. Trimming left V 0 bases short and J 4 bases short, with 6 bases between. The CDR3 covers 13 residues. CDR3 region: CASSPPGGTEAFF. The CDR3 coding sequence is TGTGCCAGCTCACCACCGGGGGGCACTGAAGCTTTCTTT.

This chain links TRBV5-1 with TRBJ2-2; the D is unclear. Germline lookup yields CDR1 SGHRS and CDR2 YFSETQ. The V end lost 4 bases, the J end lost 2 bases, and 6 bases lay between the germline ends. The CDR3 length is 13 residues. In DNA form, the CDR3 reads TGCGCCAGCAGCCCAGGAAACACCGGGGAGCTGTTTTTT. It yields the protein CASSPGNTGELFF.

The CDR3 coding sequence is TGTGCCAGTAGTATACGCCGGTCAGGACTATTGAGTTCAGCTAATGAAAAACTGTTTTTT. Protein product: CASSIRRSGLLSSANEKLFF. The V call is TRBV19, the J call TRBJ1-4; D remains unclear. The CDR3 consists of 20 residues. Trimming removed 2 bases at V and 3 bases at J, with 25 bases between. Germline CDR1 is LNHDA and CDR2 is SQIVND (reference sequence). The full variable domain, in which reference TRBV19 and TRBJ1-4 provide the parts outside the CDR3, is DGGITQSPKYLFRKEGQNVTLSCEQNLNHDAMYWYRQDPGQGLRLIYYSQIVNDFQKGDIAEGYSVSREKKESFPLTVTSAQKNPTAFYLCASSIRRSGLLSSANEKLFFGSGTQLSVL.

The V call is TRBV2, the J call TRBJ1-1; D perhaps matches TRBD1 (5 bases). This CDR3 has 14 residues. The germline V gene has CDR1 SNHLY and CDR2 FYNNEI. V shed 2 bases and J shed 5 bases, with 12 bases lying between them. The CDR3 DNA is TGTGCCAGCAGTGAAAGGGCAGGGCTTACTGAAGCTTTCTTT. Its protein product is CASSERAGLTEAFF.

The chain uses TRBV5-1 and TRBJ2-5, with a tentative D call TRBD2 (5 bases). This CDR3 has 15 residues. Germline assignment: CDR1 SGHRS and CDR2 YFSETQ. The V and J ends lost 1 base and 2 bases respectively, with 12 bases between them. CDR3 coding DNA: TGCGCCAGCAGCTTGTCAATTCGGGAACAAGAGACCCAGTACTTC. It encodes CASSLSIREQETQYF.